What follows are 9 T cell receptor beta chains derived from one specimen sequenced in a study of Graves' ophthalmopathy and Graves' hyperthyroidism. Investigators amplified TCR beta CDR3 regions from RNA transcripts. The first-round RT-PCR employed HTBI primers together with the Qiagen OneStep RT-PCR kit. A multiplex PCR was then performed as the second round. TCRdb analysed the multiplex PCR reads with MiXCR anew, one entry per CDR3 protein. The sample lists 500,000 to 600,000 distinct CDR3 sequences; about 40% were seen once. The source material was peripheral blood or thyroid tissue (not recorded which). Source of these receptors: an adult man with Graves' hyperthyroidism.

This clonotype was observed a few times. V usage is TRBV30 and J usage is TRBJ2-7; D is unresolved. Germline V gives CDR1 GTSNPN, CDR2 SVGIG (reference sequence). The CDR3 contains 13 residues. Trimming removed 0 bases at V and 4 bases at J, with 10 bases between. The CDR3 sequence: CAWSVGNRYEQYF. The CDR3 DNA reads TGTGCCTGGAGTGTAGGCAACCGGTACGAGCAGTACTTC. Full variable domain (outside the CDR3, taken from reference TRBV30 and TRBJ2-7): SQTIHQWPATLVQPVGSPLSLECTVEGTSNPNLYWYRQAAGRGLQLLFYSVGIGQISSEVPQNLSASRPQDRQFILSSKKLLLSDSGFYLCAWSVGNRYEQYFGPGTRLTVT.

This clonotype was counted ten times or more. The chain carries TRBV9 and TRBJ1-3; TRBD1 agrees at 7 bases. The germline V gene has CDR1 SGDLS and CDR2 YYNGEE. This CDR3 contains 15 residues. V shed 1 base and J 4 bases; nucleotides not matched to a gene: 5. In DNA, the CDR3 is TGTGCCAGCAGCGTAACGACAGGGCAAGGAAACACCATATATTTT. It is translated as CASSVTTGQGNTIYF.

In its sample, this clonotype was seen many times. The rearrangement uses TRBV7-9 and TRBJ2-6; D possibly uses TRBD1 or TRBD2 (5 bases each). This CDR3 is built from 18 residues. Germline V gene data show CDR1 as SEHNR and CDR2 as FQNEAQ (reference sequence). V lost 5 bases to trimming and J lost 4 bases, with 21 bases between them. The CDR3 nucleotides read TGTGCCAGCAGCCCCACCTCGAGGGGCGGAGGAGGGGCCAACGTCCTGACTTTC. Its protein product is CASSPTSRGGGGANVLTF.

This clonotype has at least ten counts. The V call is TRBV5-1, the J call TRBJ1-2, with D maybe TRBD1 (6 bases). The CDR3 runs 14 residues. Between the trimmed V and J ends, which lost 5 bases and 6 bases, there was a span of 17 bases. Germline V lookup: CDR1 SGHRS, CDR2 YFSETQ. The CDR3 region has the DNA TGCGCCAGCAGTCGCCAACAGGGTGCGGATGGCTACACCTTC. Amino acids: CASSRQQGADGYTF.

The chain recombines TRBV6-6 with TRBJ1-2; 7 bases are shared with TRBD1. The CDR3 is 13 amino acids. Per germline, CDR1 MNHNY and CDR2 SVGAGI (reference sequence). Trimming removed 5 bases from V and 9 bases from J; junction bases left unmatched: 9. The CDR3 coding sequence is TGTGCCAGCAGTGAAAGGGACAGAGACCGCTACACCTTC. Protein: CASSERDRDRYTF.

This clonotype was recorded many times. This chain uses TRBV25-1 with TRBJ2-5; D unresolved. V shed 5 bases and J shed 1 base, with 14 bases lying between them. This CDR3 has 15 amino acids. Germline CDR1 MGHDK, CDR2 SYGVNS. This CDR3 reads CASSSFGVAQETQYF. CDR3 in DNA: TGTGCCAGCAGTTCGTTCGGTGTAGCCCAAGAGACCCAGTACTTC. The variable domain in full, completed from reference TRBV25-1 and TRBJ2-5, reads EADIYQTPRYLVIGTGKKITLECSQTMGHDKMYWYQQDPGMELHLIHYSYGVNSTEKGDLSSESTVSRIRTEHFPLTLESARPSHTSQYLCASSSFGVAQETQYFGPGTRLLVL.

This clonotype appeared many times. The chain combines TRBV29-1 with TRBJ2-5, with D possibly TRBD2 on 6 matching bases. The germline CDR1 and CDR2 sequences are SQVTM and ANQGSEA. V lost 8 bases, J lost 9 bases, and 22 bases lay in between. The CDR3 loop spans 13 amino acids. The CDR3 DNA follows: TGCAGCCTACGGACGAGGTTTTCGGGGGCCCAGTACTTC. Amino acids: CSLRTRFSGAQYF.

This clonotype was observed many times. The rearrangement uses TRBV5-1 and TRBJ2-7; 7 bases are a match to TRBD2. After removal of 1 base from V and 6 bases from J, the junction contained 10 bases not matched to a gene. The germline V gene encodes CDR1 SGHRS and CDR2 YFSETQ. CDR3 length equals 15 residues. This CDR3 reads CASSLFSREGSEQYF. The CDR3 DNA follows: TGCGCCAGCAGCTTGTTTTCCAGGGAGGGCTCCGAGCAGTACTTC. The whole variable domain, filled in from reference TRBV5-1 and TRBJ2-7, reads KAGVTQTPRYLIKTRGQQVTLSCSPISGHRSVSWYQQTPGQGLQFLFEYFSETQRNKGNFPGRFSGRQFSNSRSEMNVSTLELGDSALYLCASSLFSREGSEQYFGPGTRLTVT.

This clonotype showed up many times. This chain uses TRBV12-3 or TRBV12-4 with TRBJ1-1; TRBD1 is a possible D gene (6 bases). V was cut by 5 bases and J by 5 bases, with 15 bases left in between. CDR3 size: 14 residues. The CDR3, as DNA: TGTGCCAGCAGTCCTACAGGGCCGGGAACTGAAGCTTTCTTT. The encoded protein is CASSPTGPGTEAFF.